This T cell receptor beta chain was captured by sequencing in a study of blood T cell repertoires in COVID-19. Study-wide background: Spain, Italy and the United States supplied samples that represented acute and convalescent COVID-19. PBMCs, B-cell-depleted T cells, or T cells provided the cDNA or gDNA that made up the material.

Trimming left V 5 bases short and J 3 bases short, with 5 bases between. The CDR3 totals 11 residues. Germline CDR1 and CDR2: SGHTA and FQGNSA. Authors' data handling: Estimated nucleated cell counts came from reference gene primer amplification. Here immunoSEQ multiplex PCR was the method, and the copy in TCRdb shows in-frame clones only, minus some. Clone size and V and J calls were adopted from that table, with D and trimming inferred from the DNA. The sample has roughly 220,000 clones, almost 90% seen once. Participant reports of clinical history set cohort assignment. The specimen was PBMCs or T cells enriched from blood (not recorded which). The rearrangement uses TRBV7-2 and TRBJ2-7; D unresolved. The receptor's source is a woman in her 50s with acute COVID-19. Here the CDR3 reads CASSRFYEQYF. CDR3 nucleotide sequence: TGTGCCAGCAGCCGGTTCTACGAGCAGTACTTC.